This T cell receptor beta chain was retrieved from a study of PD-1 blockade in classical Hodgkin lymphoma. On this clone itself: What it recognizes is unknown.

There are 14 residues in the CDR3. Per the germline V gene, CDR1 is SGHAT and CDR2 is FQDESV (reference sequence). Trimming took 4 bases from V and 6 from J, leaving 12 bases between them. This table comes from immunoSEQ multiplex PCR, and its TCRdb copy is limited to in-frame clones, with some not included. The sample yields approximately 4,500 clones, 75% to 85% seen once. Study-wide points: The drivers behind the repertoire differences, possibly disease activity or prior therapy, remain undefined.

With no exception, relapse followed autologous stem cell transplantation in all patients, and brentuximab vedotin exposure varied. Magnetic depletion of non-target cells from thawed PBMCs yielded purified CD8+ T cells. The V gene is TRBV11-1, the J gene TRBJ1-4; TRBD1 is a possible D gene (6 bases). The sequencing here drew on CD8+ T cells from blood, taken at baseline. This sequence was found in a human donor with classical Hodgkin lymphoma. The CDR3 region is CASSYPPGDEKLFF. The CDR3 nucleotides read TGTGCCAGCAGCTACCCCCCAGGGGATGAAAAACTGTTTTTT. The full variable domain, with the rest looked up from reference TRBV11-1 and TRBJ1-4, is EAEVAQSPRYKITEKSQAVAFWCDPISGHATLYWYRQILGQGPELLVQFQDESVVDDSQLPKDRFSAERLKGVDSTLKIQPAELGDSAMYLCASSYPPGDEKLFFGSGTQLSVL.